The next 8 T cell receptor beta chains were all read from a single sample in a study of cytomegalovirus exposure and HLA in healthy donors. Amplification used 60 Vbeta primers and 13 Jbeta primers. Data came from immunoSEQ multiplex PCR; TCRdb stores just in-frame clones and leaves some out. The sample shows 150,000 to 200,000 clones, about three quarters of them seen only once. The specimen was PBMCs. These receptors came from a woman in her forties in good health and CMV-seronegative.

The chain joins TRBV15 to TRBJ2-7; TRBD1 aligns across 9 bases. V lost 3 bases to trimming and J lost 5 bases; unmatched junction nucleotides: 8. Germline CDR1 and CDR2: LNHNV and YYDKDF (reference sequence). The CDR3 runs 15 residues. The CDR3 DNA reads TGTGCCACCAGCAGGGGAACAGGGGGCGACCACGAGCAGTACTTC. This gives the protein CATSRGTGGDHEQYF.

This clone was recorded once. The chain joins TRBV4-2 to TRBJ1-2, with 10 bases lining up with TRBD1. V shed 6 bases, J shed 6 bases, and the junction held 4 bases outside the gene matches. The CDR3 is 13 amino acids. Germline V lookup: CDR1 LGHNA, CDR2 YNFKEQ. CDR3 nucleotide sequence: TGTGCCAGCAGTGTGGACAGGGGGGATGGCTACACCTTC. Translating it yields CASSVDRGDGYTF.

V and J are TRBV27 and TRBJ1-4, with a possible D match to TRBD1 (5 bases). The CDR3 is 12 amino acids. Between the trimmed V and J ends, which lost 11 bases and 7 bases, there was a span of 14 bases. CDR1 MNHEY and CDR2 SMNVEV come from the germline V gene (reference sequence). The CDR3 is CAGSGGFEKLFF. CDR3 bases: TGTGCCGGATCTGGGGGGTTTGAAAAACTGTTTTTT.

This clone has just one count. The same CDR3 can be traced to other DNA sequences in this sample. The chain is built from TRBV14 and TRBJ2-7; perhaps TRBD2 as D (7 bases). CDR1 is SGHDN and CDR2 is FVKESK in the germline V gene. This CDR3 region has 17 residues. Between the trimmed V and J ends, which lost 3 bases and 6 bases, there was a span of 24 bases. The CDR3 DNA reads TGTGCCAGCAGCCAGATTAGCGGGCAGGGGTCTCTGAGCGAGCAGTACTTC. This gives the protein CASSQISGQGSLSEQYF.

V and J are TRBV6-5 and TRBJ1-4; TRBD1 is a possible D gene (6 bases). CDR3 size: 15 residues. V was shortened by 6 bases and J by 8 bases, with 19 bases between the two germline ends. Looked up from germline, CDR1 is MNHEY and CDR2 is SVGAGI. The CDR3 is CASRPLQGPTEKLFF. CDR3 nucleotide sequence: TGTGCCAGCAGGCCCCTCCAGGGGCCTACGGAAAAACTGTTTTTT.

This clone has a handful of counts. The chain employs TRBV7-2 and TRBJ1-2; possible D gene TRBD1, 6 bases. Germline V gene lookup returns CDR1 SGHTA and CDR2 FQGNSA. V lost 5 bases and J 8 bases, leaving 15 bases between the germline ends. This CDR3 is built from 13 residues. CDR3 nucleotide sequence: TGTGCCAGCAGCCCAGACAGGCAGGTGGGCTACACCTTC. This sequence encodes CASSPDRQVGYTF.

This clone was picked up one time. In DNA, the CDR3 is TGCGCCAGCAATGCAGGGGGCTTGGAGACCCAGTACTTC. Translating gives CASNAGGLETQYF. The genes are TRBV5-1 and TRBJ2-5; 8 positions match TRBD1. V dropped 6 bases and J dropped 5; count of bases not matched to a gene: 6. Germline loops: CDR1 SGHRS, CDR2 YFSETQ. The CDR3 spans 13 residues.

The rearrangement joins TRBV5-1 to TRBJ1-5; D possibly corresponds to TRBD1 (5 bases). The CDR3 runs 14 residues. The V end lost 1 base, the J end lost 5 bases, and 10 bases lay between the germline ends. Germline lookup yields CDR1 SGHRS and CDR2 YFSETQ. CDR3 sequence: CASSLSGGYQPQHF. In DNA form, the CDR3 reads TGCGCCAGCAGCTTGAGCGGGGGTTATCAGCCCCAGCATTTT.